These 20 T cell receptor beta chains were all obtained from the same sample, sequenced in a study. TCRdb fed the 5' RACE reads into MiXCR, producing one record per CDR3 protein. The table has tens of thousands of distinct CDR3 sequences, 22% seen once. Tregs were sorted as CD4+CD25+CD127-/low cells. Sequencing was performed on Tregs sorted from blood. Receptors originate from a female donor with breast cancer.

This clonotype was recorded a few times. The genes are TRBV20-1 and TRBJ2-1; 7 positions agree with TRBD1. Per germline, CDR1 DFQATT and CDR2 SNEGSKA (reference sequence). This CDR3 comprises 15 residues. Trimming cost V 0 bases and J 6 bases; bases outside gene matches: 8. The CDR3 reads CSARDQTGLGNEQFF. CDR3 nucleotide sequence: TGCAGTGCTAGAGATCAGACAGGGTTAGGCAATGAGCAGTTCTTC.

Comments on this clonotype: This may come from a read error, since a much larger clone is one base off. V gene TRBV5-1 combines with J gene TRBJ1-1; TRBD1 matches at 7 bases. The V and J ends lost 2 bases and 4 bases, in that order; junction bases with no gene match: 5. The CDR3 length is 14 residues. CDR1 is SGHRS, CDR2 YFSETQ, per germline. The CDR3 here is CASSLQGSRTEAFF. Written as DNA, the CDR3 is TGCGCCAGCAGCTTACAGGGGAGTCGCACTGAAGCTTTCTTT.

Comment on this clonotype: Possible read error: a much larger clone is one base away. The CDR3 does not end in the conserved phenylalanine or tryptophan, so this is likely a read error. This rearrangement joins TRBV9 to TRBJ2-2, with 10 bases aligning to TRBD2. Trimming cost V 1 base and J 8 bases; bases outside gene matches: 8. In germline, CDR1 is SGDLS, CDR2 YYNGEE. This CDR3 is built from 16 residues. For the CDR3, the DNA is TGTGCCAGCAGCGTATTAGCGGGAGGCCCCTTTGGGGAGCTGTTTTCT. Protein product: CASSVLAGGPFGELFS.

This clonotype was observed once. The chain carries TRBV14 and TRBJ2-3; weak D call: TRBD2 (5 bases). The CDR3 is 16 residues long. Trimming left V 1 base short and J 4 bases short, with 15 bases between. In germline, CDR1 is SGHDN, CDR2 FVKESK. The DNA for the CDR3 is TGTGCCAGCAGCCAAGTACCTAGCTACCCACCAGATACGCAGTATTTT. It specifies CASSQVPSYPPDTQYF.

This clonotype has a handful of counts. The CDR3 spells CASSLNPGGITYNEQFF. CDR3 bases: TGTGCCAGCAGCTTAAACCCGGGGGGCATTACTTACAATGAGCAGTTCTTC. The genes are TRBV7-8 and TRBJ2-1; TRBD2 is a possible D gene (7 bases). The CDR3 covers 17 residues. Germline assignment: CDR1 SGHVS and CDR2 FQNEAQ. Trimming pared 2 bases from V and 4 bases from J, leaving 18 bases between.

V usage is TRBV28 and J usage is TRBJ1-1, with 7 bases fitting TRBD1. This CDR3 region has 15 residues. J was trimmed by 1 base and V by 5 bases; bases with no gene match: 7. From germline, CDR1 is MDHEN and CDR2 SYDVKM. The CDR3 sequence is CASSPGTAQNTEAFF. DNA for the CDR3: TGTGCCAGCAGTCCTGGGACAGCCCAGAACACTGAAGCTTTCTTT. Drawing the rest from reference TRBV28 and TRBJ1-1, the complete variable domain is DVKVTQSSRYLVKRTGEKVFLECVQDMDHENMFWYRQDPGLGLRLIYFSYDVKMKEKGDIPEGYSVSREKKERFSLILESASTNQTSMYLCASSPGTAQNTEAFFGQGTRLTVV.

This clonotype has more than one count but fewer than ten. J is TRBJ1-2 and V is TRBV28; D call uncertain. The CDR3 spans 13 residues. V lost 6 bases and J lost 14, with 22 bases in between. The germline V gene has CDR1 MDHEN and CDR2 SYDVKM. The CDR3, as DNA: TGTGCCAGCAGCTCCCGGGGTTTCTTAATCTTAACCTTC. It translates to CASSSRGFLILTF.

This clonotype was recorded a few times. The chain employs TRBV6-1 and TRBJ2-7; D is unresolved. V gave up 8 bases and J gave up 3 bases, with 20 bases separating them. This CDR3 contains 15 residues. The germline V gene encodes CDR1 MNHNS and CDR2 SASEGT. The chain's CDR3 is CASLPRPLRNYEQYF. As DNA, the CDR3 is TGTGCCAGCCTACCCCGTCCTTTGCGGAACTACGAGCAGTACTTC.

In its sample, this clonotype was seen a few times. The V and J genes are TRBV7-9 and TRBJ2-1; D gene ambiguous. CDR1 SEHNR and CDR2 FQNEAQ come from the germline V gene (reference sequence). The V end lost 1 base, the J end lost 8 bases, and 6 bases lay between the germline ends. The CDR3 covers 12 residues. The CDR3: CASSLGIDEQFF. As DNA, the CDR3 is TGTGCCAGCAGCTTAGGGATCGATGAGCAGTTCTTC. Variable domain in full (rest from reference TRBV7-9 and TRBJ2-1): DTGVSQNPRHKITKRGQNVTFRCDPISEHNRLYWYRQTLGQGPEFLTYFQNEAQLEKSRLLSDRFSAERPKGSFSTLEIQRTEQGDSAMYLCASSLGIDEQFFGPGTRLTVL.

This clonotype was detected ten times or more. The chain employs TRBV5-4 and TRBJ2-1; D is ambiguous. V was pared by 4 bases and J by 4 bases, with 9 bases between. Germline lookup yields CDR1 SGHNT and CDR2 YYREEE (reference sequence). This CDR3 is 13 amino acids long. The CDR3 nucleotides are TGTGCCAGCAGCCCGGTAGGGTACAATGAGCAGTTCTTC. Residues: CASSPVGYNEQFF.

At least ten counts were recorded for this clonotype. CDR3 sequence (DNA): TGTGCCAGCAGTGAAGGAGACACCGGGGAGCTGTTTTTT. It is translated as CASSEGDTGELFF. The V call is TRBV6-1, the J call TRBJ2-2; unclear D gene. The V gene lost 1 base and the J gene lost 3 bases, with 3 bases spanning the gap. The CDR3 is 13 residues long. CDR1 is MNHNS and CDR2 is SASEGT in the germline V gene.

This clonotype was picked up many times. This chain joins TRBV29-1 and TRBJ2-7; D is undetermined. Germline CDR1 is SQVTM and CDR2 is ANQGSEA. The germline V and J ends were trimmed by 3 bases and 1 base, with 13 bases remaining between them. The CDR3 length is 14 residues. CDR3 sequence reads: CSVELPSGSYEQYF. The CDR3 coding sequence is TGCAGCGTTGAGTTGCCCTCCGGGTCCTACGAGCAGTACTTC.

This clonotype was detected ten times or more. Written as DNA, the CDR3 is TGCAGCGTTGAACGACTAGCGGGGGCTCGTTACAATGAGCAGTTCTTC. It codes for CSVERLAGARYNEQFF. The genes are TRBV29-1 and TRBJ2-1; 12 bases agree with TRBD2. Germline-derived CDR1 and CDR2 are SQVTM and ANQGSEA. The CDR3 contains 16 residues. The V segment lost 2 bases and the J segment 4 bases; nucleotides outside the gene matches: 6.

In its sample, this clonotype was seen many times. The chain joins TRBV9 to TRBJ1-1; D possibly corresponds to TRBD1 (5 bases). Between the trimmed V and J ends, which lost 4 bases and 3 bases, there was a span of 16 bases. Germline values: CDR1 SGDLS, CDR2 YYNGEE. The CDR3 is 15 residues long. CDR3 nucleotides: TGTGCCAGCAGCCGGACACCCATCCCTGACACTGAAGCTTTCTTT. This codes for CASSRTPIPDTEAFF.

In its sample, this clonotype was seen a few times. The chain recombines TRBV27 with TRBJ1-2; no firm D call. V was pared by 6 bases and J by 4 bases, with 18 bases between. Germline V gene lookup returns CDR1 MNHEY and CDR2 SMNVEV (reference sequence). This CDR3 contains 15 residues. The CDR3, as DNA: TGTGCCAGCAGATTCGCGGACGGACTGGTCTATGGCTACACCTTC. This codes for CASRFADGLVYGYTF.

The chain carries TRBV7-3 and TRBJ2-7; 11 bases fit TRBD2. The CDR3 is 14 residues long. V shed 4 bases, J shed 7 bases, and the junction held 6 bases outside the gene matches. Germline V lookup: CDR1 SGHTA, CDR2 FQGTGA. The CDR3 region is CASSSQGTSGEQYF. The CDR3 DNA sequence: TGTGCCAGCAGCTCTCAGGGGACTAGCGGAGAGCAGTACTTC.

The V gene is TRBV14, the J gene TRBJ1-1, with no clear D. V was cut by 4 bases and J by 4 bases, with 7 bases left in between. This CDR3 spans 12 amino acids. The germline gives CDR1 SGHDN, CDR2 FVKESK. The CDR3 bases are TGTGCCAGCAGCCTGGCCCGCACTGAAGCTTTCTTT. Protein: CASSLARTEAFF.

As to this clonotype: A much bigger clone sits one base away, suggesting this may be a read error. The chain links TRBV5-1 to TRBJ2-1; 9 nucleotides line up with TRBD2. CDR1 and CDR2 from the germline V gene are SGHRS and YFSETQ. This CDR3 has 15 amino acids. The CDR3 spells CAGSVTGTSLNEQFF. The DNA of the CDR3 is TGCGCCGGCAGCGTAACCGGGACTAGCCTTAATGAGCAGTTCTTC.

At least ten counts were recorded for this clonotype. The rearrangement links TRBV5-1 to TRBJ2-1; 7 positions agree with TRBD2. This CDR3 region has 17 residues. Germline assignment: CDR1 SGHRS and CDR2 YFSETQ. V was pared by 0 bases and J by 4 bases, with 10 bases of the junction left unmatched. In DNA form, the CDR3 reads TGCGCCAGCAGCTTGGTGGGCCGGGGAGGGCTATACAATGAGCAGTTCTTC. It yields the protein CASSLVGRGGLYNEQFF.

The chain combines TRBV2 with TRBJ2-3, with TRBD1 matching 7 bases. From germline, CDR1 is SNHLY and CDR2 FYNNEI. The junction had 5 bases not matched to a gene; V was cut back by 6 bases and J by 2 bases. CDR3 length: 14 amino acids. This CDR3 reads CASRGQIPTDTQYF. The DNA for the CDR3 is TGTGCCAGCAGGGGACAGATACCCACAGATACGCAGTATTTT.